This TCR beta chain stems from a study of OX40 agonist ivuxolimab in advanced cancers. As for the study in general: Of the patients, three showed partial responses, one with hepatocellular carcinoma and two with cutaneous melanoma.

Measured with immunoSEQ multiplex PCR; TCRdb has only the in-frame clones, and not every one. This sample yields roughly 40,000 clones, of which approximately 90% are seen a single time; around 6% belongs to the top ten. Germline CDR1 is SNHLY and CDR2 is FYNNEI. The CDR3 runs 13 residues. Deletions cut 1 base from V and 8 bases from J, with 11 bases between. This specimen was CD4+ or CD8+ T cells sorted from blood, taken in a trial of the OX40 agonist ivuxolimab. V is TRBV2 and J is TRBJ1-1; no firm D call. The TCR sequence derives from an adult with an advanced solid tumor such as melanoma, head and neck, liver or kidney cancer. Written as DNA, the CDR3 is TGTGCCAGCAGTGAAGAGCGGGATTCAGAAGCTTTCTTT. This translates into CASSEERDSEAFF.